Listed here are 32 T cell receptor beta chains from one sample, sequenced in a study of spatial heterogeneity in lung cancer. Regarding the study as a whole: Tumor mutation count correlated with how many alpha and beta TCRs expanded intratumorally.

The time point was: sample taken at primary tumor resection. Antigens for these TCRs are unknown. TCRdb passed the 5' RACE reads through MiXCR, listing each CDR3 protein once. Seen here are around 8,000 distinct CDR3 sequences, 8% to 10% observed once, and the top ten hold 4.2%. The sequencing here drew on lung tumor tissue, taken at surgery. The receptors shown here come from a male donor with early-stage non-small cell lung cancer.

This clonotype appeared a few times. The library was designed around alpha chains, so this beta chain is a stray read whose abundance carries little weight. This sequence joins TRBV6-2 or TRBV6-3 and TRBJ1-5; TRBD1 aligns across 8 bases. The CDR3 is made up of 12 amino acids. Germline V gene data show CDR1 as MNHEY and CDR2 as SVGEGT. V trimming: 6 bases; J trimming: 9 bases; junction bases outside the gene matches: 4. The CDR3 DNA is TGTGCCAGCAGGACAGGGGCTCGGCCCCAGCATTTT. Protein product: CASRTGARPQHF.

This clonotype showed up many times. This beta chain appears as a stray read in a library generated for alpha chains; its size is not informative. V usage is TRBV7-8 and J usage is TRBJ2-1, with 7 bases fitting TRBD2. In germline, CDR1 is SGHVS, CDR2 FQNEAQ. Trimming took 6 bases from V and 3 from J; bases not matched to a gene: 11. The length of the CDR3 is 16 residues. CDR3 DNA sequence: TGTGCCAGCAGACCCGTGCGAGGGGAGGGCTACAATGAGCAGTTCTTC. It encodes CASRPVRGEGYNEQFF.

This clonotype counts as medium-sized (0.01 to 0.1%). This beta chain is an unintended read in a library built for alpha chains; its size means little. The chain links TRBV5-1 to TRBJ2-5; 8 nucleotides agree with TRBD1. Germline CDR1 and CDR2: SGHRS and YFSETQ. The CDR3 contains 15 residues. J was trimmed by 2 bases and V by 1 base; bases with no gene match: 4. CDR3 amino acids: CASSLNGQGQETQYF. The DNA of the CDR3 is TGCGCCAGCAGCTTGAATGGACAGGGACAAGAGACCCAGTACTTC.

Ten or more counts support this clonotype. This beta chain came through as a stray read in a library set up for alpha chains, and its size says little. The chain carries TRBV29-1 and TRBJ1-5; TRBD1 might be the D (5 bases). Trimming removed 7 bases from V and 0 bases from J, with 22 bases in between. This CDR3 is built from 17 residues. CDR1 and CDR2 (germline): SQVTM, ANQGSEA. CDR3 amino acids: CSGLLGGGDYSNQPQHF. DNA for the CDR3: TGCAGCGGCCTATTGGGGGGAGGAGACTATAGCAATCAGCCCCAGCATTTT.

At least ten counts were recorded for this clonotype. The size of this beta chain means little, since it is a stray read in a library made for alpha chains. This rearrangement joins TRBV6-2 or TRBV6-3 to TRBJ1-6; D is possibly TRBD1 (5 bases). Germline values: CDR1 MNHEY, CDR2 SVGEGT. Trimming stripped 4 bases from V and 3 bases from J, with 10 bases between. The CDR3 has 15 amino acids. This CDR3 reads CASSSGESYNSPLHF. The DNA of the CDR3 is TGTGCCAGCAGTTCGGGGGAAAGCTATAATTCACCCCTCCACTTT.

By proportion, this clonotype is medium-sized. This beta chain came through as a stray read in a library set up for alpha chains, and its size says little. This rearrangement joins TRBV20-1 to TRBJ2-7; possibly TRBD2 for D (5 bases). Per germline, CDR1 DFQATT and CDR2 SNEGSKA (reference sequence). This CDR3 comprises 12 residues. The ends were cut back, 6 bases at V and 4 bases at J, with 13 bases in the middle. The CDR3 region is CSAAVEAYEQYF. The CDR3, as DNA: TGCAGTGCCGCAGTGGAGGCTTACGAGCAGTACTTC.

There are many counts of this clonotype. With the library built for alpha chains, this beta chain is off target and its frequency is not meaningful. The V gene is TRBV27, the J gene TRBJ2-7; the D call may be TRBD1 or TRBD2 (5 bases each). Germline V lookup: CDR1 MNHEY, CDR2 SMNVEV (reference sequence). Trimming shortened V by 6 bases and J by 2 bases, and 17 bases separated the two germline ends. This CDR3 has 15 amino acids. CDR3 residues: CASRAVGRSAYEQYF. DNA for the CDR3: TGTGCCAGCAGGGCTGTGGGACGCTCTGCCTACGAGCAGTACTTC.

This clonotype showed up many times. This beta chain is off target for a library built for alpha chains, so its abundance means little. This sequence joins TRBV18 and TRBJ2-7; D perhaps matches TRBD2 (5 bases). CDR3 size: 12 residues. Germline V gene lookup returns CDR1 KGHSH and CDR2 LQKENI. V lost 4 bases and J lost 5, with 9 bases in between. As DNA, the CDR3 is TGTGCCAGCTCACTCGGGGTCCACGAGCAGTACTTC. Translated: CASSLGVHEQYF.

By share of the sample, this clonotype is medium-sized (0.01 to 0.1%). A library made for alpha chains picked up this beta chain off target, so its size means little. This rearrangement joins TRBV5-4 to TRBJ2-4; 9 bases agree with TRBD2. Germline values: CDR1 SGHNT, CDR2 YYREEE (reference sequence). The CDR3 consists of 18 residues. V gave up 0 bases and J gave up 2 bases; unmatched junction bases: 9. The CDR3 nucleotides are TGTGCCAGCAGCTTGGCCGCTAGCGGGGCGCACTCCAAAAACATTCAGTACTTC. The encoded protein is CASSLAASGAHSKNIQYF. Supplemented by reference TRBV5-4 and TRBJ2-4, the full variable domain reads ETGVTQSPTHLIKTRGQQVTLRCSSQSGHNTVSWYQQALGQGPQFIFQYYREEENGRGNFPPRFSGLQFPNYSSELNVNALELDDSALYLCASSLAASGAHSKNIQYFGAGTRLSVL.

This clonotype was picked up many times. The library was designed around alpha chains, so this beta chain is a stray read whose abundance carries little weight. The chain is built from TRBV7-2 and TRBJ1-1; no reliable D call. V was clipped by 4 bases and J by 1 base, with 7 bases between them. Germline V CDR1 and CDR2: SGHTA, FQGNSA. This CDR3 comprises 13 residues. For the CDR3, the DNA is TGTGCCAGCAGCTACCGACAGAACACTGAAGCTTTCTTT. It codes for CASSYRQNTEAFF.

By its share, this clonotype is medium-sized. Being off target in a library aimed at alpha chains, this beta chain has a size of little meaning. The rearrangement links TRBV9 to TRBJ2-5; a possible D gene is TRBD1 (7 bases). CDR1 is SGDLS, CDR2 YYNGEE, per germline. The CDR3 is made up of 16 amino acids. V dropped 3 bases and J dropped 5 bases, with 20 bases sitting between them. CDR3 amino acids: CASSAGGTDLGETQYF. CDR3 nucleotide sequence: TGTGCCAGCAGCGCCGGAGGGACAGACCTAGGGGAGACCCAGTACTTC. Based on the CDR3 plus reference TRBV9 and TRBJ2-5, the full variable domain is DSGVTQTPKHLITATGQRVTLRCSPRSGDLSVYWYQQSLDQGLQFLIQYYNGEERAKGNILERFSAQQFPDLHSELNLSSLELGDSALYFCASSAGGTDLGETQYFGPGTRLLVL.

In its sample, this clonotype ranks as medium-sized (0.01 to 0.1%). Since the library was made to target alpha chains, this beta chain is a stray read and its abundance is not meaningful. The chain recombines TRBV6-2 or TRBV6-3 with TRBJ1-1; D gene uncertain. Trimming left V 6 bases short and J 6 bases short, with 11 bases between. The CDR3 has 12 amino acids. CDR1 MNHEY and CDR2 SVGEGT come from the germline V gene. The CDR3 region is CASSWPHSEAFF. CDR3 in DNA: TGTGCCAGCAGCTGGCCGCACTCTGAAGCTTTCTTT.

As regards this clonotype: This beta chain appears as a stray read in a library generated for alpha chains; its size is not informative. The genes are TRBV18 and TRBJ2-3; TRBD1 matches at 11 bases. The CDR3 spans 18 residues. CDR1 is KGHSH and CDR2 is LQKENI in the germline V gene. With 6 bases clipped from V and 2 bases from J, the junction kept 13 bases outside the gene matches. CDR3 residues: CASSSGQGVRHTTDTQYF. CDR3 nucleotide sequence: TGTGCCAGCTCGTCGGGACAGGGGGTTCGCCATACCACAGATACGCAGTATTTT.

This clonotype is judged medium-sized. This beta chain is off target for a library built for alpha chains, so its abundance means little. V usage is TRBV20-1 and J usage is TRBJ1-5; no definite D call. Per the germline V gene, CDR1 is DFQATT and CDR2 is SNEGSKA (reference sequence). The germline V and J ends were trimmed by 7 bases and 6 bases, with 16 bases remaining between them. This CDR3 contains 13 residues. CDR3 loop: CSGSGGDRQPQHF. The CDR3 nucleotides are TGCAGTGGCTCAGGCGGGGATCGTCAGCCCCAGCATTTT.

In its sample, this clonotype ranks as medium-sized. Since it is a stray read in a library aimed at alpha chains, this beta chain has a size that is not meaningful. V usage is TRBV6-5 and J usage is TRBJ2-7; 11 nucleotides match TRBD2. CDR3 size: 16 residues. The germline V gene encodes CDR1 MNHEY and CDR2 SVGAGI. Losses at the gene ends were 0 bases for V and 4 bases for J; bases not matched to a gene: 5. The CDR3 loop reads CASSYSVTSGSYEQYF. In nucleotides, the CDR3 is TGTGCCAGCAGTTACTCGGTAACTAGCGGGAGTTACGAGCAGTACTTC.

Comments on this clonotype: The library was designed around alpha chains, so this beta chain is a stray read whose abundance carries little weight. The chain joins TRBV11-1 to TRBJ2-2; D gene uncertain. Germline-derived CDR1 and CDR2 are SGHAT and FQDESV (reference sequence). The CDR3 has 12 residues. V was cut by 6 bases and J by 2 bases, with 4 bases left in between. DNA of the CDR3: TGTGCCAGCAGTCGCAACACCGGGGAGCTGTTTTTT. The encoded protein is CASSRNTGELFF. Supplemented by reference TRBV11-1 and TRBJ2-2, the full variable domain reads EAEVAQSPRYKITEKSQAVAFWCDPISGHATLYWYRQILGQGPELLVQFQDESVVDDSQLPKDRFSAERLKGVDSTLKIQPAELGDSAMYLCASSRNTGELFFGEGSRLTVL.

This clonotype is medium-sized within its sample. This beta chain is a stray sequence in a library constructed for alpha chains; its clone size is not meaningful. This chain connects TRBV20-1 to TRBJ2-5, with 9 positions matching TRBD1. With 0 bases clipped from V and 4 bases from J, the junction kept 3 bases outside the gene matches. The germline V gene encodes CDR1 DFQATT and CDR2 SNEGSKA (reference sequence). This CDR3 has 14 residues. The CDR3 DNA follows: TGCAGTGCTAGAGATCGACAGGGGGGAGAGACCCAGTACTTC. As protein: CSARDRQGGETQYF.

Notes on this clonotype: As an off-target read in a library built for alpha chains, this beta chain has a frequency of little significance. CDR3 protein: CASSLIWGGEDEQFF. Here the CDR3 DNA reads TGTGCCAGCAGCCTCATATGGGGGGGAGAGGATGAGCAGTTCTTC. The chain combines TRBV4-2 with TRBJ2-1, with 7 bases fitting TRBD2. The CDR3 covers 15 residues. Trimming took 4 bases from V and 8 from J; bases not matched to a gene: 11. Germline V gives CDR1 LGHNA, CDR2 YNFKEQ.

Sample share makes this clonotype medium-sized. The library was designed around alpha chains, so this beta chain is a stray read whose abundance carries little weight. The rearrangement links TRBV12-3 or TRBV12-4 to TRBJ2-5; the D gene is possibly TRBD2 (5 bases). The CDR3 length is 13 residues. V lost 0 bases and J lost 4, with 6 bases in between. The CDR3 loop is CASSLASAETQYF. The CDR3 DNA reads TGTGCCAGCAGTTTAGCTAGCGCAGAGACCCAGTACTTC.

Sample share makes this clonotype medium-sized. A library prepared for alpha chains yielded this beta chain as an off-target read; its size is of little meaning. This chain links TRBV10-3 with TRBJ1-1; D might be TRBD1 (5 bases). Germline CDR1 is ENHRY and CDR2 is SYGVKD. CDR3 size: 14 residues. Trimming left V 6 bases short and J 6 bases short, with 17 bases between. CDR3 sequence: CAIRAGTVPPEAFF. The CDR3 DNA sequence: TGTGCCATCAGAGCCGGGACGGTCCCCCCTGAAGCTTTCTTT.

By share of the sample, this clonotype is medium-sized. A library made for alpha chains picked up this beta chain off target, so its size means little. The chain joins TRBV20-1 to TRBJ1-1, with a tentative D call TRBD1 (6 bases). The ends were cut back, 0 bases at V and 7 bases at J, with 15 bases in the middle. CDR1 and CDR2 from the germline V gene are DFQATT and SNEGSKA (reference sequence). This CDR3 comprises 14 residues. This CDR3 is CSARETGTQGEAFF. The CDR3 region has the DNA TGCAGTGCTAGAGAGACAGGCACTCAGGGTGAAGCTTTCTTT.

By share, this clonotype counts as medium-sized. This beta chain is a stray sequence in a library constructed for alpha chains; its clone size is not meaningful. The CDR3 nucleotides are TGCAGTGCTAGATTGTCATTCTACGAGCAGTACTTC. It encodes CSARLSFYEQYF. This chain joins TRBV20-1 and TRBJ2-7; D gene unclear. There are 12 residues in the CDR3. V lost 2 bases and J lost 3, with 8 bases in between. Germline values: CDR1 DFQATT, CDR2 SNEGSKA (reference sequence).

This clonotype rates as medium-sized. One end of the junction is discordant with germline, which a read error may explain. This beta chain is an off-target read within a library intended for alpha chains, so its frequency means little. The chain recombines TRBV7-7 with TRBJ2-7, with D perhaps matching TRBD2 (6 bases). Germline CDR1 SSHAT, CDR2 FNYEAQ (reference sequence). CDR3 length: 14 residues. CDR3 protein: CASSASRGSYEQYF. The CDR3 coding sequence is TGTGCTAGCAGCGCTTCCCGGGGGTCCTACGAGCAGTACTTC.

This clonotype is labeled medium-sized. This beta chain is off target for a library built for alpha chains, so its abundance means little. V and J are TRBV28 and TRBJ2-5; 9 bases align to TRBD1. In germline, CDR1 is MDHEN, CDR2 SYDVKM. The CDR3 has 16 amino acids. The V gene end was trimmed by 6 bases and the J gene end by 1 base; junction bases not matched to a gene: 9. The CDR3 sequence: CASSRGGTGTQETQYF. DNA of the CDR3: TGTGCCAGCAGCCGGGGAGGGACAGGGACCCAAGAGACCCAGTACTTC.

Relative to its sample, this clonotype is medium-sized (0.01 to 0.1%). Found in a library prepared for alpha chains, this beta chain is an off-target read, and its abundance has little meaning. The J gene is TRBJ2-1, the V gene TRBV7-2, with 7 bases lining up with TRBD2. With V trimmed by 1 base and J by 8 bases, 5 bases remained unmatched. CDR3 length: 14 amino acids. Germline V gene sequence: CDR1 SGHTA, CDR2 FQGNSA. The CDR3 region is CASSLVSREHEQFF. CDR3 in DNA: TGTGCCAGCAGCTTAGTGTCGCGGGAGCATGAGCAGTTCTTC.

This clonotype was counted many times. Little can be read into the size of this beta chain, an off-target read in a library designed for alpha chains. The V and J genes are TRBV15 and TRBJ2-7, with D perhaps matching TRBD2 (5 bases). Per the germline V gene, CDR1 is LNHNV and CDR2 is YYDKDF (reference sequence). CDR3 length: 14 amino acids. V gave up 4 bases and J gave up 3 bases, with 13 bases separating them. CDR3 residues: CATSNVGLYYEQYF. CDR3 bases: TGTGCCACCAGCAATGTCGGACTGTACTACGAGCAGTACTTC.

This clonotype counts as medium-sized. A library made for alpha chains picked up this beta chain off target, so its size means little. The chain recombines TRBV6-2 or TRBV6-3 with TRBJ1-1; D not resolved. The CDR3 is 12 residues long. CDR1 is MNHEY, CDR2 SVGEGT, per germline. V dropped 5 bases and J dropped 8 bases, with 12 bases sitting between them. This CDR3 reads CASSHGEAEAFF. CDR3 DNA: TGTGCCAGCAGTCACGGGGAGGCCGAAGCTTTCTTT.

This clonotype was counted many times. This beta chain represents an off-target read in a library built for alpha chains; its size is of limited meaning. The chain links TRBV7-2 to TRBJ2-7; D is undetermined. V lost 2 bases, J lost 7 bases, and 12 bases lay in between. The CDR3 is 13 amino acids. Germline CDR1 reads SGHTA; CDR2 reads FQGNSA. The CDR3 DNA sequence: TGTGCCAGCAGCTTATCCCCCACTTTAGAGCAGTACTTC. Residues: CASSLSPTLEQYF.

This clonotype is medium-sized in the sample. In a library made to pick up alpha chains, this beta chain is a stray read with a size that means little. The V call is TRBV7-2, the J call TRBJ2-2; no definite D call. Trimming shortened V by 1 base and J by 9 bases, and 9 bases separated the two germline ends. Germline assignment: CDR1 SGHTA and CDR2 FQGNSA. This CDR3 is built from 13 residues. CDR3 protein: CASSLVVSRELFF. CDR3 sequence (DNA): TGTGCCAGCAGCTTAGTAGTGAGCCGGGAGCTGTTTTTT. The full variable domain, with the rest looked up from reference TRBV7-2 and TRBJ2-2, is GAGVSQSPSNKVTEKGKDVELRCDPISGHTALYWYRQSLGQGLEFLIYFQGNSAPDKSGLPSDRFSAERTGGSVSTLTIQRTQQEDSAVYLCASSLVVSRELFFGEGSRLTVL.

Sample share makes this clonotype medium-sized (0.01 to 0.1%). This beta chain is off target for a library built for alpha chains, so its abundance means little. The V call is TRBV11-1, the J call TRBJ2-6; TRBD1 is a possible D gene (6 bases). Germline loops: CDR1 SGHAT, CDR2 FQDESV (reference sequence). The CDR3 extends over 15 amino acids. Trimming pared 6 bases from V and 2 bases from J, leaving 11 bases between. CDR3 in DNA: TGTGCCAGCAGTCACAGGGTAACTGGGGCCAACGTCCTGACTTTC. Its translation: CASSHRVTGANVLTF.

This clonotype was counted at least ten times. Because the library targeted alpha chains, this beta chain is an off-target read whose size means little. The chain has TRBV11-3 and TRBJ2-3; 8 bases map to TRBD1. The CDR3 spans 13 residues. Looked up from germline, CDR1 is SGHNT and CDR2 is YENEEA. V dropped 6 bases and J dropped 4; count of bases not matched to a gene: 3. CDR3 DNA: TGTGCCAGCAGTTCAGGGGGCGCAGATACGCAGTATTTT. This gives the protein CASSSGGADTQYF.

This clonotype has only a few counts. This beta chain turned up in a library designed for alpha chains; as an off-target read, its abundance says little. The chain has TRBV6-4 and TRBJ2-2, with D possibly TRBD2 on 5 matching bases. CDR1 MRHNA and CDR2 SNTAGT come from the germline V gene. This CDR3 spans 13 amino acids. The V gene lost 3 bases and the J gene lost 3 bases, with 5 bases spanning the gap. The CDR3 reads CASSERDTGELFF. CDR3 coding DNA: TGTGCCAGCAGTGAGCGGGACACCGGGGAGCTGTTTTTT.